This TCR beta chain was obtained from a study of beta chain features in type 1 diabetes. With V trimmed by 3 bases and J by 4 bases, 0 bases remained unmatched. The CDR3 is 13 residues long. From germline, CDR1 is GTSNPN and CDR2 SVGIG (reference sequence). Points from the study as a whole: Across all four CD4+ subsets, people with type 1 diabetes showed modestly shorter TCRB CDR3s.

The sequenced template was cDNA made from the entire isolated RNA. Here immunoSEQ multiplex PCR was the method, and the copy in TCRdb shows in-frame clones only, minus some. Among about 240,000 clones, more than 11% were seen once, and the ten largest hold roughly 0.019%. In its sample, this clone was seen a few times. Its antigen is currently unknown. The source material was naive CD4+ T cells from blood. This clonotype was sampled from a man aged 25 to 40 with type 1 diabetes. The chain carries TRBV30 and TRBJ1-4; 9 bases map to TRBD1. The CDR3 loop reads CAWRTGGNEKLFF. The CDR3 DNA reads TGTGCCTGGAGGACAGGGGGTAATGAAAAACTGTTTTTT.